This T cell receptor (beta chain) was profiled in a study of T cell responses to AZD1222 COVID-19 vaccine. Broader study findings: Of spike-specific TCRs, nearly half reportedly target regions left unmutated in variants. Baseline testing showed seropositivity in only five to seven AZD1222 recipients. The donor cohort was predominantly white British with a female majority, and clonal diversity may have been underestimated. Dominant CD4 TCR responses targeted spike regions 160-218 and 743-854.

In regard to this clone: Its antigen is as yet unknown.

Libraries were prepared by immunoSEQ multiplex PCR; TCRdb keeps only in-frame clonotypes and omits some of them. The table has about 100,000 clones, approximately 90% seen once; the top ten hold approximately 22%. The CDR3 spans 15 residues. V was clipped by 4 bases and J by 4 bases; unmatched bases: 9. Germline values: CDR1 MGHRA, CDR2 YSYEKL. Sequences were derived from peripheral blood, sampled on day 0 of AZD1222 vaccination. The V gene is TRBV4-1, the J gene TRBJ1-1; 7 nucleotides line up with TRBD1. The origin of this receptor is an adult in good health. CDR3 protein: CASSRGGEKVTEAFF. The CDR3 coding sequence is TGCGCCAGCAGCCGAGGGGGCGAGAAAGTCACTGAAGCTTTCTTT.